Each of the 28 T cell receptor beta chains below was sequenced from the same sample in a study of technical replicates of blood from several donors. Here immunoSEQ multiplex PCR was the method, and the copy in TCRdb shows in-frame clones only, minus some. The sample contains approximately 14,000 clones, roughly 84% of which appear only once. Source material: PBMCs. The receptors come from a human donor in good health.

V gene TRBV5-1 combines with J gene TRBJ2-5, with 9 bases matching TRBD1. V was pared by 4 bases and J by 2 bases, with 12 bases of the junction left unmatched. CDR3 length equals 17 residues. Germline values: CDR1 SGHRS, CDR2 YFSETQ. The CDR3 DNA follows: TGCGCCAGCAGCCCGGGTGGGGACAGGGCAGTTCAAGAGACCCAGTACTTC. Encoded protein: CASSPGGDRAVQETQYF.

This clone was counted only a few times. The gene calls are TRBV7-8 and TRBJ1-5; tentatively, D is TRBD1 (6 bases). This CDR3 spans 12 amino acids. The germline CDR1 and CDR2 sequences are SGHVS and FQNEAQ. V was trimmed by 0 bases and J by 11 bases, leaving 8 bases between them. In DNA form, the CDR3 reads TGTGCCAGCAGCTTAGCGGGGGCTGCCCAGCATTTT. It translates to CASSLAGAAQHF.

The genes are TRBV5-1 and TRBJ2-2, with TRBD1 as a possible D gene (6 bases). The CDR3 length is 14 residues. CDR1 and CDR2 (germline): SGHRS, YFSETQ. Trimming shortened V by 5 bases and J by 2 bases, and 10 bases separated the two germline ends. CDR3 in amino acids: CASRETGNTGELFF. The CDR3 coding sequence is TGCGCCAGCAGGGAGACAGGCAACACCGGGGAGCTGTTTTTT.

This chain links TRBV11-2 with TRBJ2-7, with D possibly matching TRBD1 (5 bases). The CDR3 has 15 amino acids. Germline V gene data show CDR1 as SGHAT and CDR2 as FQNNGV. V was shortened by 2 bases and J by 1 base, with 12 bases between the two germline ends. The CDR3: CASSLMQGLSYEQYF. CDR3 nucleotides: TGTGCCAGCAGCTTAATGCAGGGCCTATCCTACGAGCAGTACTTC.

The chain employs TRBV19 and TRBJ1-2; TRBD1 might be the D (6 bases). CDR1 and CDR2 (germline): LNHDA, SQIVND (reference sequence). This CDR3 region has 12 residues. V lost 7 bases to trimming and J lost 7 bases, with 13 bases between them. The CDR3 loop reads CASKGPGAGYTF. For the CDR3, the DNA is TGTGCCAGTAAGGGACCAGGGGCTGGCTACACCTTC. Full variable domain (outside the CDR3, taken from reference TRBV19 and TRBJ1-2): DGGITQSPKYLFRKEGQNVTLSCEQNLNHDAMYWYRQDPGQGLRLIYYSQIVNDFQKGDIAEGYSVSREKKESFPLTVTSAQKNPTAFYLCASKGPGAGYTFGSGTRLTVV.

This clone appeared once. CDR3 residues: CASRPKTSGMRHEQFF. The CDR3 nucleotides are TGTGCCAGCAGGCCAAAAACTAGCGGGATGCGGCATGAGCAGTTCTTC. The V and J genes are TRBV5-6 and TRBJ2-1, with TRBD2 matching 10 bases. CDR3 length: 16 amino acids. Losses at the gene ends were 5 bases for V and 8 bases for J; bases not matched to a gene: 13. Germline CDR1 reads SGHDT; CDR2 reads YYEEEE.

The chain carries TRBV13 and TRBJ2-4, with D tentatively TRBD2 (5 bases). CDR3 length: 13 amino acids. With 0 bases removed from V and 5 bases from J, the gap between germline ends came to 5 bases. Germline V gene data show CDR1 as PRHDT and CDR2 as FYEKMQ (reference sequence). The chain's CDR3 is CASSLGRENIQYF. As DNA, the CDR3 is TGTGCCAGCAGCTTAGGGAGGGAAAACATTCAGTACTTC.

This chain joins TRBV29-1 and TRBJ2-7; D possibly corresponds to TRBD1 (6 bases). Trimming stripped 6 bases from V and 2 bases from J, with 11 bases between. The germline gives CDR1 SQVTM, CDR2 ANQGSEA. This CDR3 spans 12 amino acids. The CDR3 sequence: CSVGGQTYEQYF. The CDR3 bases are TGCAGCGTAGGGGGACAAACCTACGAGCAGTACTTC.

This clone was found a few times. V and J are TRBV27 and TRBJ2-3; D is possibly TRBD1 (6 bases). Germline CDR1 is MNHEY and CDR2 is SMNVEV (reference sequence). Between the trimmed V and J ends, which lost 7 bases and 3 bases, there was a span of 17 bases. The CDR3 runs 15 residues. In DNA form, the CDR3 reads TGTGCCAGCACCCCGTCCAGGGGAATTACAGATACGCAGTATTTT. This sequence encodes CASTPSRGITDTQYF.

V is TRBV2 and J is TRBJ2-1; 8 bases agree with TRBD1. The length of the CDR3 is 15 residues. Trimming removed 5 bases from V and 10 bases from J; junction bases left unmatched: 13. CDR1 is SNHLY and CDR2 is FYNNEI in the germline V gene. CDR3 coding DNA: TGTGCCAGCAGTACGATCGGACAGGGCAGGGGGGAGCAGTTCTTC. It encodes CASSTIGQGRGEQFF.

The chain employs TRBV7-2 and TRBJ2-5; perhaps TRBD1 as D (6 bases). The CDR3 sequence is 17 residues long. Germline CDR1 reads SGHTA; CDR2 reads FQGNSA. V was cut by 2 bases and J by 6 bases, with 22 bases left in between. This CDR3 reads CASSLSQAATGFQTQYF. DNA for the CDR3: TGTGCCAGCAGCTTAAGTCAAGCGGCGACAGGATTTCAGACCCAGTACTTC.

In DNA, the CDR3 is TGCGCCAGCAGCTGGAGCGGGTCTACGAACACCGGGGAGCTGTTTTTT. Translated, it gives CASSWSGSTNTGELFF. This chain joins TRBV5-1 and TRBJ2-2; maybe TRBD2 (6 bases). V was clipped by 3 bases and J by 0 bases, with 12 bases between them. This CDR3 has 16 amino acids. Germline CDR1 SGHRS, CDR2 YFSETQ. Supplemented by reference TRBV5-1 and TRBJ2-2, the full variable domain reads KAGVTQTPRYLIKTRGQQVTLSCSPISGHRSVSWYQQTPGQGLQFLFEYFSETQRNKGNFPGRFSGRQFSNSRSEMNVSTLELGDSALYLCASSWSGSTNTGELFFGEGSRLTVL.

In its sample, this clone was seen once. The chain combines TRBV4-2 with TRBJ2-1; maybe TRBD2 (5 bases). CDR1 is LGHNA and CDR2 is YNFKEQ in the germline V gene. Trimming pared 1 base from V and 0 bases from J, leaving 13 bases between. There are 17 residues in the CDR3. The CDR3 DNA reads TGTGCCAGCAGCCAAGGCTCCGGGGTAAGCTCCTACAATGAGCAGTTCTTC. Its translation is CASSQGSGVSSYNEQFF.

The chain recombines TRBV2 with TRBJ2-7, with a tentative D call TRBD2 (5 bases). V was cut by 7 bases and J by 4 bases, with 23 bases left in between. Germline V gene lookup returns CDR1 SNHLY and CDR2 FYNNEI. CDR3 size: 16 residues. CDR3 DNA: TGTGCCAGCACTTTGAGGGAAGCGGTTTGGAGGTACGAGCAGTACTTC. It specifies CASTLREAVWRYEQYF.

A few counts support this clone. The chain couples TRBV7-9 to TRBJ1-1, with TRBD1 as a possible D gene (5 bases). V lost 3 bases to trimming and J lost 4 bases, with 12 bases between them. The germline V gene has CDR1 SEHNR and CDR2 FQNEAQ (reference sequence). The CDR3 covers 14 residues. Here the CDR3 reads CASSLVGGITEAFF. In DNA, the CDR3 is TGTGCCAGCAGCTTGGTGGGGGGGATCACTGAAGCTTTCTTT.

The chain links TRBV6-4 to TRBJ2-7; no clear D. CDR1 MRHNA and CDR2 SNTAGT come from the germline V gene. V was clipped by 6 bases and J by 5 bases, with 17 bases between them. The CDR3 contains 14 residues. The CDR3 is CASRHLLRPHEQYF. The CDR3 region has the DNA TGTGCCAGCAGACACCTTTTACGTCCCCACGAGCAGTACTTC.

As DNA, the CDR3 is TGCGCCAGCAGCCTAAACCCTAGCGTCTCCTACAATGAGCAGTTCTTC. It yields the protein CASSLNPSVSYNEQFF. This sequence joins TRBV5-1 and TRBJ2-1; D is possibly TRBD2 (6 bases). Germline CDR1 and CDR2: SGHRS and YFSETQ. The CDR3 is 16 amino acids. V was pared by 4 bases and J by 0 bases, with 14 bases between.

This chain connects TRBV27 to TRBJ2-2; no definite D call. Looked up from germline, CDR1 is MNHEY and CDR2 is SMNVEV (reference sequence). The CDR3 loop spans 14 amino acids. Trimming removed 4 bases from V and 1 base from J, with 7 bases in between. CDR3 sequence: CASSWAGNTGELFF. The DNA of the CDR3 is TGTGCCAGCAGTTGGGCAGGGAACACCGGGGAGCTGTTTTTT.

V gene TRBV10-3 combines with J gene TRBJ2-3; 14 bases fit TRBD2. The ends lost 4 bases at V and 5 bases at J; junction bases unmatched: 2. The CDR3 has 15 residues. Germline V lookup: CDR1 ENHRY, CDR2 SYGVKD. The CDR3 region is CAISAGLAGVDTQYF. CDR3 in DNA: TGTGCCATCAGTGCGGGACTAGCGGGAGTAGATACGCAGTATTTT.

The V gene is TRBV6-1, the J gene TRBJ2-3; the match to TRBD1 covers 11 bases. V dropped 2 bases and J dropped 4; count of bases not matched to a gene: 5. From germline, CDR1 is MNHNS and CDR2 SASEGT. The CDR3 is 16 amino acids. The CDR3, as DNA: TGTGCCAGCAGTGAAAGTACGGGACAGGGGGCAGATACGCAGTATTTT. This translates into CASSESTGQGADTQYF.

The gene calls are TRBV6-5 and TRBJ2-7; D unclear. The CDR3 runs 14 residues. V gave up 2 bases and J gave up 4 bases, with 12 bases separating them. Germline-derived CDR1 and CDR2 are MNHEY and SVGAGI. The CDR3 spells CASSYLGDSYEQYF. For the CDR3, the DNA is TGTGCCAGCAGTTACCTCGGAGACTCATACGAGCAGTACTTC.

The chain recombines TRBV7-2 with TRBJ1-5; D is uncertain. The CDR3 length is 13 residues. Germline V gene data show CDR1 as SGHTA and CDR2 as FQGNSA. Deletions cut 1 base from V and 7 bases from J, with 8 bases between. The CDR3 spells CASSLVGSQPQHF. CDR3 nucleotides: TGTGCCAGCAGCTTAGTGGGTAGCCAGCCCCAGCATTTT.

In this sample, this clone turned up a few times. This sequence joins TRBV6-1 and TRBJ1-3, with D perhaps TRBD1 (6 bases). Germline lookup yields CDR1 MNHNS and CDR2 SASEGT. Trimming stripped 7 bases from V and 0 bases from J, with 13 bases between. The CDR3 consists of 15 residues. CDR3 residues: CASIIWTVSGNTIYF. In nucleotides, the CDR3 is TGTGCCAGCATCATCTGGACAGTCTCTGGAAACACCATATATTTT.

The chain couples TRBV6-4 to TRBJ2-2; no clear D. The CDR3 sequence is 15 residues long. Germline-derived CDR1 and CDR2 are MRHNA and SNTAGT. Deletions cut 3 bases from V and 7 bases from J, with 15 bases between. CDR3 sequence (DNA): TGTGCCAGCAGTGATACCCCCAATTCTAACGGGGAGCTGTTTTTT. As protein: CASSDTPNSNGELFF.

This chain joins TRBV6-5 and TRBJ2-3; D ambiguous. The CDR3 is 14 amino acids. V was trimmed by 0 bases and J by 5 bases, leaving 9 bases between them. CDR1 is MNHEY, CDR2 SVGAGI, per germline. The CDR3 spells CASSYSYSGDTQYF. CDR3 sequence (DNA): TGTGCCAGCAGTTACTCCTATTCCGGAGATACGCAGTATTTT.

V gene TRBV6-1 combines with J gene TRBJ2-1, with TRBD2 identical over 12 bases. The CDR3 has 19 amino acids. Germline CDR1 is MNHNS and CDR2 is SASEGT. Trimming at V came to 2 bases and at J to 10 bases, leaving 18 bases not matched to a gene. Written as DNA, the CDR3 is TGTGCCAGCAGTGAATTTGGCCCCGGACTAGCGGGGCGCTCTGTGGAGCAGTTCTTC. The encoded protein is CASSEFGPGLAGRSVEQFF.

This sequence joins TRBV10-3 and TRBJ2-1, with TRBD2 matching 11 bases. Looked up from germline, CDR1 is ENHRY and CDR2 is SYGVKD. J was trimmed by 5 bases and V by 7 bases; bases with no gene match: 13. This CDR3 has 17 amino acids. CDR3 loop: CAIKIDEGLAENNEQFF. CDR3 DNA sequence: TGTGCCATCAAGATAGATGAGGGACTAGCGGAGAACAATGAGCAGTTCTTC.

The V gene is TRBV2, the J gene TRBJ1-5, with 7 bases matching TRBD1. From germline, CDR1 is SNHLY and CDR2 FYNNEI. The V and J ends lost 2 bases and 3 bases, in that order; junction bases with no gene match: 7. The CDR3 runs to 16 residues. The CDR3 nucleotides are TGTGCCAGCAGTGAACTAGGGGGCGCATTCAATCAGCCCCAGCATTTT. It yields the protein CASSELGGAFNQPQHF.